A selection of T cell receptor beta chains follows, all from one sample in a study of blood T cell repertoires in COVID-19. The data were produced by immunoSEQ multiplex PCR, yet TCRdb's version contains in-frame clones alone and is incomplete. The sample lists some 150,000 clones, 80% to 85% occurring once. Material for sequencing was peripheral blood. These receptors were taken from an older woman with acute or convalescent COVID-19. Both conserved end residues are part of each CDR3. The D gene is left open where the match is weak. Size is stated for part of the rows, as once, few or many counts, or as a class when the clone is expanded.

>-|TRBV28|TRBD2|TRBJ2-2
CASSHTGLAGTGELFF
TGTGCCAGCAGCCATACTGGACTAGCGGGAACCGGGGAGCTGTTTTTT
>once|TRBV27|-|TRBJ2-3
CASSFGENSDTQYF
TGTGCCAGCAGTTTTGGAGAAAACTCAGATACGCAGTATTTT
>few|TRBV19|TRBD1|TRBJ2-7
CASSLGQGTYEQYF
TGTGCCAGTAGTCTGGGACAGGGTACCTACGAGCAGTACTTC
>-|TRBV6-4|TRBD2|TRBJ2-3
CASSVGGGGTDTQYF
TGTGCCAGCAGTGTGGGCGGGGGAGGCACAGATACGCAGTATTTT
>-|TRBV28|-|TRBJ1-3
CASNLGRAGNTIYF
TGTGCCAGCAACCTAGGCAGGGCAGGAAACACCATATATTTT
>few|TRBV10-3|-|TRBJ1-4
CAISEKGGINEKLFF
TGTGCCATCAGTGAGAAAGGAGGGATTAATGAAAAACTGTTTTTT
>-|TRBV6-5|-|TRBJ1-5
CASSYGADYQPQHF
TGTGCCAGCAGTTACGGGGCGGATTATCAGCCCCAGCATTTT
>-|TRBV28|-|TRBJ2-7
CASSFLEGVAYEQYF
TGTGCCAGCAGTTTTTTGGAGGGAGTGGCCTACGAGCAGTACTTC
>-|TRBV10-3|-|TRBJ1-2
CAISRGTLGTYGYTF
TGTGCCATCAGCAGGGGAACGCTAGGGACATATGGCTACACCTTC
>few|TRBV19|TRBD1|TRBJ1-2
CASRNYRGHDYGYTF
TGTGCCAGTCGCAACTACAGGGGGCACGACTATGGCTACACCTTC
>-|TRBV18|TRBD1|TRBJ2-2
CASSLDRVVTGELFF
TGTGCCAGCTCCCTGGACAGGGTGGTCACCGGGGAGCTGTTTTTT
>-|TRBV9|TRBD2|TRBJ2-3
CASSKGLAGGTQYF
TGTGCCAGCAGCAAAGGACTAGCGGGAGGTACGCAGTATTTT
>-|TRBV7-9|-|TRBJ2-7
CASSLWPRFYEQYF
TGTGCCAGCAGCTTATGGCCCCGCTTCTACGAGCAGTACTTC
>few|TRBV18|TRBD1|TRBJ1-2
CASSPPGQGSGGYGYTF
TGTGCCAGCTCACCGCCGGGACAGGGCAGTGGAGGGTATGGCTACACCTTC
>-|TRBV24-1|TRBD1|TRBJ2-7
CATKGGGEQYF
TGTGCCACCAAAGGGGGCGGCGAGCAGTACTTC
>-|TRBV2|-|TRBJ2-7
CASARAYEQYF
TGTGCCAGCGCGCGGGCCTACGAGCAGTACTTC
>-|TRBV27|-|TRBJ2-6
CASSSLRVTPSSGANVLTF
TGTGCCAGCAGTTCTCTCCGGGTAACCCCCTCTTCCGGGGCCAACGTCCTGACTTTC
>-|TRBV5-1|-|TRBJ2-3
CASSLGVGESDTDTQYF
TGCGCCAGCAGCTTGGGAGTTGGGGAGTCTGACACAGATACGCAGTATTTT
>-|TRBV3-1/TRBV3-2|TRBD1|TRBJ1-1
CASSPTAGTGHEAFF
TGTGCCAGCAGCCCCACCGCCGGGACAGGACATGAAGCTTTCTTT
>-|TRBV19|TRBD2|TRBJ2-2
CASSTLPGLRTGELFF
TGTGCCAGTAGTACCCTTCCGGGACTACGCACCGGGGAGCTGTTTTTT
>-|TRBV28|TRBD2|TRBJ2-2
CASSLLGVAGEKSGELFF
TGTGCCAGCAGTTTATTAGGGGTAGCGGGAGAGAAGTCCGGGGAGCTGTTTTTT
>-|TRBV5-1|-|TRBJ2-2
CASSNNVNTGELFF
TGCGCCAGCAGCAACAACGTGAACACCGGGGAGCTGTTTTTT
>once|TRBV10-3|-|TRBJ1-4
CAISGGVPEKLFF
TGTGCCATCAGTGGTGGAGTTCCCGAAAAACTGTTTTTT
>once|TRBV11-2|TRBD2|TRBJ2-7
CASSPLGLAGTYEQYF
TGTGCCAGCAGCCCCCTTGGACTAGCGGGCACCTACGAGCAGTACTTC
>-|TRBV2|TRBD1|TRBJ2-3
CASSEGDRGADTQYF
TGTGCCAGCAGTGAAGGGGACAGGGGCGCAGATACGCAGTATTTT
>-|TRBV7-2|-|TRBJ2-3
CASSWDGTNTDTQYF
TGTGCCAGCAGCTGGGACGGGACAAATACAGATACGCAGTATTTT
>-|TRBV7-3|-|TRBJ1-1
CASSGQGGAEAFF
TGTGCCAGCAGCGGACAAGGGGGGGCTGAAGCTTTCTTT
>few|TRBV24-1|-|TRBJ2-5
CATSDERAKLHF
TGTGCCACCAGTGATGAGCGGGCCAAACTGCACTTC
>-|TRBV7-2|TRBD1|TRBJ1-2
CASSLDRGRVYGYTF
TGTGCCAGCAGCTTAGACAGGGGGCGCGTCTATGGCTACACCTTC
>-|TRBV19|-|TRBJ1-2
CASSIDSRTNYGYTF
TGTGCCAGTAGTATAGATTCCAGGACTAACTATGGCTACACCTTC
>-|TRBV10-3|TRBD1|TRBJ2-2
CAISDLAGGTGELFF
TGTGCCATCAGTGACTTAGCAGGGGGAACCGGGGAGCTGTTTTTT
>-|TRBV15|-|TRBJ2-1
CATSRDRGLAYNEQFF
TGTGCCACCAGCAGAGATCGAGGGTTGGCCTACAATGAGCAGTTCTTC
>-|TRBV5-4|TRBD1|TRBJ1-1
CASSLGQGPEAFF
TGTGCCAGCAGCTTAGGACAGGGCCCTGAAGCTTTCTTT
>few|TRBV19|-|TRBJ1-2
CASSIGGSGYTF
TGTGCCAGTAGTATAGGAGGGAGCGGCTACACCTTC
>-|TRBV28|TRBD1|TRBJ1-1
CASSSRGTENTEAFF
TGTGCCAGCAGTTCCCGAGGGACAGAGAACACTGAAGCTTTCTTT
>-|TRBV7-9|TRBD1|TRBJ1-2
CASSLGEGAGYTF
TGTGCCAGCAGCTTAGGCGAGGGGGCTGGCTACACCTTC
>-|TRBV12-5|-|TRBJ1-5
CASGLPGIYQPQHF
TGTGCTAGTGGTTTGCCAGGGATTTATCAGCCCCAGCATTTT
>-|TRBV2|TRBD1|TRBJ1-2
CASREQGATYTF
TGTGCCAGCAGGGAACAGGGGGCGACCTACACCTTC
>-|TRBV28|-|TRBJ1-1
CASALLGGTTEAFF
TGTGCCAGCGCCCTCTTGGGGGGGACGACTGAAGCTTTCTTT
>-|TRBV7-2|-|TRBJ1-1
CASSLARVTTGTEAFF
TGTGCCAGCAGCTTAGCGCGGGTAACAACCGGCACTGAAGCTTTCTTT
>-|TRBV4-2|TRBD2|TRBJ2-7
CASSQQDKAGIYEQYF
TGTGCCAGCAGCCAACAGGACAAAGCGGGAATCTACGAGCAGTACTTC
>-|TRBV27|TRBD2|TRBJ2-1
CASSLETSGSFYNEQFF
TGTGCCAGCAGTTTAGAAACTAGCGGGAGCTTCTACAATGAGCAGTTCTTC
>-|TRBV27|-|TRBJ2-2
CASRRDRRVGELFF
TGTGCCAGCAGGCGGGACAGAAGGGTCGGGGAGCTGTTTTTT
>-|TRBV5-4|TRBD2|TRBJ2-1
CASSLTSGRAFNEQFF
TGTGCCAGCAGCCTGACTAGCGGGAGGGCCTTCAATGAGCAGTTCTTC
>-|TRBV24-1|TRBD1|TRBJ2-7
CATSEAGTGLSYEQYF
TGTGCCACCAGTGAGGCCGGGACAGGGCTGTCTTACGAGCAGTACTTC
>-|TRBV7-3|-|TRBJ2-2
CASSLPTGRRSNTGELFF
TGTGCCAGCAGCTTGCCGACTGGCCGCCGTTCGAACACCGGGGAGCTGTTTTTT
>-|TRBV11-3|-|TRBJ2-1
CASSLVAGSYNEQFF
TGTGCCAGCAGCTTAGTGGCGGGTTCCTACAATGAGCAGTTCTTC
>-|TRBV27|-|TRBJ2-7
CASSSREGRSYEQYF
TGTGCCAGCAGCTCTCGTGAGGGAAGGTCCTACGAGCAGTACTTC
>-|TRBV18|-|TRBJ1-6
CASSSESSYNSPLHF
TGTGCCAGCTCATCCGAGAGCTCCTATAATTCACCCCTCCACTTT
>-|TRBV28|TRBD1|TRBJ1-4
CASRGTAEKLFF
TGTGCCAGCAGGGGGACAGCGGAAAAACTGTTTTTT
>few|TRBV10-3|TRBD1|TRBJ1-1
CAISESGGTEAFF
TGTGCCATCAGTGAATCAGGGGGCACTGAAGCTTTCTTT
>-|TRBV6-1|TRBD2|TRBJ2-1
CASSESLAGGNNEQFF
TGTGCCAGCAGTGAATCACTAGCGGGAGGGAACAATGAGCAGTTCTTC
>once|TRBV5-1|TRBD2|TRBJ2-7
CASTGTSGNYEQYF
TGCGCCAGCACCGGGACTAGCGGTAACTACGAGCAGTACTTC